This is a list of T cell receptor beta chains from one sample in a study of blood T cells in healthy people across ages. Each CDR3 protein is one row after TCRdb ran MiXCR on the 5' RACE reads. Among 710,000 or so distinct CDR3 sequences, 22% were seen once, and the ten largest hold 22%. The sequenced material came from blood. All receptors derive from a man between 65 and 80 years old in good health. The CDR3 runs from the conserved cysteine through the conserved F or W. Each record gives: D gene, J gene, V gene, clone size, CDR3 DNA, CDR3 protein. A D gene is named only where the DNA matches it firmly. Clone size is given for some rows only: seen once, a few or many times, or a class if the clone is expanded.

>.|TRBJ2-1|TRBV7-7|.
TGTGCCAGCAGCTTGTCGGGTTATGCTGAGCAGTTCTTC
CASSLSGYAEQFF
>TRBD1|TRBJ2-7|TRBV12-3/TRBV12-4|.
TGTGCCAGCAGTGGGACAGGGTCCTACGAGCAGTACTTC
CASSGTGSYEQYF
>.|TRBJ2-5|TRBV7-2|few
TGTGCCAGCAGCTTAGGTGGCCACCAAGAGACCCAGTACTTC
CASSLGGHQETQYF
>.|TRBJ2-7|TRBV10-3|.
TGTGCCATCAGTGAGAAGGGAAAAAGGTTGGGAGAGCAGTACTTC
CAISEKGKRLGEQYF
>.|TRBJ1-2|TRBV28|few
TGTGCCAGCAGTTTACTCCAGGGTAGCTATGGCTACACCTTC
CASSLLQGSYGYTF
>TRBD2|TRBJ2-5|TRBV6-2/TRBV6-3|.
TGTGCCAGCAGTTACTCGAGCAGCGGGAGCTACCAAGAGACCCAGTACTTC
CASSYSSSGSYQETQYF
>.|TRBJ2-1|TRBV7-8|.
TGTGCTAGCAGCTTAGCCACGGGAGACCCCTACAATGAGCAGTTCTTC
CASSLATGDPYNEQFF
>.|TRBJ1-4|TRBV5-1|few
TGCGCCAGCAGCTTGAGCAGGCCACCTAATGAAAAACTGTTTTTT
CASSLSRPPNEKLFF
>TRBD2|TRBJ2-5|TRBV14|.
TGTGCCAGCAGCCAGGGACTAGCGGGAGTCTCGCCCCAGTACTTC
CASSQGLAGVSPQYF
>.|TRBJ1-5|TRBV6-2/TRBV6-3|few
TGTGCCAGCAGTTACTCGGGACACTTGGGAGGGCCCCAGCATTTT
CASSYSGHLGGPQHF
>.|TRBJ2-3|TRBV7-9|few
TGTGCCAGCAGCCTTAATGGGGTGGGGGTTTGGTCCACAGATACGCAGTATTTT
CASSLNGVGVWSTDTQYF
>.|TRBJ2-5|TRBV20-1|few
TGCAGTGCTAGCCCCCTAGGAGGGATCCAAGAGACCCAGTACTTC
CSASPLGGIQETQYF
>.|TRBJ1-3|TRBV29-1|.
TGCAGCGTCGTGACGGGCTCTGGAAACACCATATATTTT
CSVVTGSGNTIYF
>.|TRBJ2-3|TRBV2|few
TGTGCCAGCAGATCTTGGCGGGGGCCAGATACGCAGTATTTT
CASRSWRGPDTQYF
>TRBD1|TRBJ1-3|TRBV5-1|few
TGCGCCAGCAGCCCGGAGGGACAGGGTGGCTCATTGGGAAACACCATATATTTT
CASSPEGQGGSLGNTIYF
>TRBD2|TRBJ2-7|TRBV28|.
TGTGCCAGCACGTCTAGCGGGATGCGGTCCTACGAGCAGTACTTC
CASTSSGMRSYEQYF
>.|TRBJ1-2|TRBV11-2|.
TGTGCCAGCAGCTTAGATCCTGTGACGGGCTACACCTTC
CASSLDPVTGYTF
>.|TRBJ1-2|TRBV10-3|.
TGTGCCATCAGTGGGCCCGGGTCAACCGCCGGCTACACCTTC
CAISGPGSTAGYTF
>TRBD1|TRBJ1-1|TRBV7-9|.
TGTGCCAGCAGGAAACAGGGGGCGAGGACTGAAGCTTTCTTT
CASRKQGARTEAFF
>TRBD2|TRBJ2-7|TRBV7-8|many
TGTGCCAGCAGCGAGCGGGGTGCTTCCTACGAGCAGTACTTC
CASSERGASYEQYF
>.|TRBJ1-1|TRBV29-1|.
TGCAGCGTTGAACCCAGGGGCACTGAAGCTTTCTTT
CSVEPRGTEAFF
>.|TRBJ2-7|TRBV11-2|few
TGTGCCAGCAGCTACGGGCCGGGGTCCTACGAGCAGTACTTC
CASSYGPGSYEQYF
>TRBD2|TRBJ2-1|TRBV20-1|few
TGCAGTGCTAACCTACCGGGACTATCCTCTGAGCAGTTCTTC
CSANLPGLSSEQFF
>.|TRBJ2-2|TRBV10-3|.
TGTGCCATCGGCCCTACTTCGAACACCGGGGAGCTGTTTTTT
CAIGPTSNTGELFF
>.|TRBJ1-1|TRBV6-5|.
TGTGCCAGCAGTTACGACGACAGCCTCGCCGAAGCTTTCTTT
CASSYDDSLAEAFF
>TRBD2|TRBJ2-7|TRBV5-6|.
TGTGCCAGCAGCTTGTACGGCGGGGGGGCCTACGAGCAGTACTTC
CASSLYGGGAYEQYF
>.|TRBJ2-5|TRBV25-1|.
TGTGCCACCCGGCCGTCCGAGGGGACCCAGTACTTC
CATRPSEGTQYF
>.|TRBJ1-2|TRBV15|.
TGTGCCACCAGCAGACTGGGAACTGAACTTAACTATGGCTACACCTTC
CATSRLGTELNYGYTF
>.|TRBJ2-6|TRBV7-7|.
TGTGCAAGCAGCGCTCAGAACACGGCTGGGGCCAACGTCCTGACTTTC
CASSAQNTAGANVLTF
>.|TRBJ2-7|TRBV7-9|.
TGTGCCAGCAGCTCAGCAGGGATCTACGAGCAGTACTTC
CASSSAGIYEQYF
>TRBD1|TRBJ2-7|TRBV10-3|few
TGTGCCATCAGTTACGGGACAGGGGGGTCCTACGAGCAGTACTTC
CAISYGTGGSYEQYF
>.|TRBJ1-1|TRBV10-3|few
TGTGCCATCAGTGAGTCGGGGAGGACAAGGGCTTTCTTT
CAISESGRTRAFF
>TRBD1|TRBJ2-3|TRBV6-6|.
TGTGCCAGCAGTGCCCTAGAGACAGGGGTTAGCACAGATACGCAGTATTTT
CASSALETGVSTDTQYF
>.|TRBJ2-1|TRBV7-9|few
TGTGCCAGCAGCTTAGGGGGGTTCGATGAGCAGTTCTTC
CASSLGGFDEQFF
>TRBD1|TRBJ1-6|TRBV3-1|.
TGTACCAGCACCGACAGGGGTAATTCACCCCTCCACTTT
CTSTDRGNSPLHF
>.|TRBJ1-5|TRBV19|.
TGTGCCAGTAGTCAGGACACTCATCAGCCCCAGCATTTT
CASSQDTHQPQHF